This TCR beta chain derives from a study of control samples from healthy donors and cancer patients. TCRdb's table, derived via immunoSEQ multiplex PCR, lists solely in-frame clones and lacks some. The sample yields about 160,000 clones, approximately 94% seen once. V dropped 6 bases and J dropped 2; count of bases not matched to a gene: 4. Germline V gene lookup returns CDR1 LNHDA and CDR2 SQIVND (reference sequence). CDR3 length: 14 amino acids. The sequenced sample consisted of PBMCs. This rearrangement joins TRBV19 to TRBJ1-1, with 9 bases identical to TRBD1. This receptor was identified in a man aged 60 to 69 with colorectal cancer. The CDR3 DNA reads TGTGCCAGTAGCCGACAGGGGGTAAACACTGAAGCTTTCTTT. Translating it yields CASSRQGVNTEAFF.